This entry lists 14 T cell receptor beta chains sequenced from one sample in a study of T cell responses to AZD1222 COVID-19 vaccine. Clones were sequenced by immunoSEQ multiplex PCR, and TCRdb holds only the in-frame ones, with some missing. The sample consists of 120,000 to 150,000 clones, approximately 91% of them appearing once. The sequenced sample was peripheral blood, obtained 28 days after the second dose of the MenACWY control vaccine. All receptors come from an adult who received the MenACWY meningococcal vaccine as a control.

The chain is built from TRBV7-2 and TRBJ2-7; D remains unclear. CDR1 and CDR2 (germline): SGHTA, FQGNSA. V lost 5 bases and J 3 bases, leaving 14 bases between the germline ends. The CDR3 has 14 residues. CDR3 sequence: CASSSDGPGYEQYF. CDR3 nucleotide sequence: TGTGCCAGCAGCAGCGACGGTCCGGGCTACGAGCAGTACTTC.

The rearrangement joins TRBV24-1 to TRBJ2-2; 7 bases map to TRBD1. V was pared by 4 bases and J by 8 bases, with 12 bases of the junction left unmatched. Per the germline V gene, CDR1 is KGHDR and CDR2 is SFDVKD. There are 16 residues in the CDR3. Written as DNA, the CDR3 is TGTGCCACCAGTGACCCTGACAGGGTCCGGGGAGGGGAGCTGTTTTTT. Encoded protein: CATSDPDRVRGGELFF.

The chain has TRBV2 and TRBJ1-5; D is undetermined. Looked up from germline, CDR1 is SNHLY and CDR2 is FYNNEI. The CDR3 has 15 residues. Trimming cost V 4 bases and J 1 base, with 11 bases left between them. The CDR3 coding sequence is TGTGCCAGCAGTGGGCCCGTCCCCAGCAATCAGCCCCAGCATTTT. Residues: CASSGPVPSNQPQHF.

The chain carries TRBV18 and TRBJ2-7; D is perhaps TRBD1 (5 bases). V dropped 1 base and J dropped 5 bases, with 12 bases sitting between them. The CDR3 totals 14 residues. Germline V gene lookup returns CDR1 KGHSH and CDR2 LQKENI. In nucleotides, the CDR3 is TGTGCCAGCTCACCACGGCAGGGCAACAACGAGCAGTACTTC. It is translated as CASSPRQGNNEQYF.

This clone has only one observation. The chain uses TRBV9 and TRBJ2-2, with 8 nucleotides matching TRBD2. The length of the CDR3 is 17 residues. CDR1 and CDR2 from the germline V gene are SGDLS and YYNGEE. J lost 0 bases, V lost 3 bases, and 7 bases had no gene match. The CDR3 DNA sequence: TGTGCCAGCAGCGCCCCCCGGGGGGGAACGAACACCGGGGAGCTGTTTTTT. It is translated as CASSAPRGGTNTGELFF.

V is TRBV6-5 and J is TRBJ1-4; weak D call: TRBD1 (5 bases). CDR3 size: 15 residues. Germline CDR1 is MNHEY and CDR2 is SVGAGI. V lost 8 bases, J lost 6 bases, and 19 bases lay in between. Written as DNA, the CDR3 is TGTGCCAGCGGACTCGGTGGGGGACGAGATGAAAAACTGTTTTTT. This translates into CASGLGGGRDEKLFF.

This sequence joins TRBV11-3 and TRBJ2-1; D ambiguous. CDR1 is SGHNT, CDR2 YENEEA, per germline. CDR3 length equals 12 residues. Trimming removed 2 bases from V and 8 bases from J, with 7 bases in between. CDR3 nucleotide sequence: TGTGCCAGCAGCTTATCTGCTGATGAGCAGTTCTTC. Translated: CASSLSADEQFF.

V gene TRBV11-3 combines with J gene TRBJ2-5, with D tentatively TRBD1 (5 bases). Germline V lookup: CDR1 SGHNT, CDR2 YENEEA. Deletions cut 4 bases from V and 7 bases from J, with 19 bases between. The CDR3 has 15 residues. CDR3: CASSSERQRRVTQYF. The CDR3 DNA follows: TGTGCCAGCAGCTCCGAAAGACAGCGCCGAGTGACCCAGTACTTC.

The V call is TRBV19, the J call TRBJ1-2, with a tentative D call TRBD1 (5 bases). This CDR3 has 15 residues. CDR1 is LNHDA, CDR2 SQIVND, per germline (reference sequence). V gave up 2 bases and J gave up 2 bases, with 12 bases separating them. The CDR3 sequence is CASSIIERGNYGYTF. The CDR3 DNA is TGTGCCAGTAGTATAATTGAGAGGGGAAACTATGGCTACACCTTC.

The chain combines TRBV24-1 with TRBJ1-1, with D possibly being TRBD1 (5 bases). This CDR3 has 15 amino acids. Trimming shortened V by 2 bases and J by 5 bases, and 14 bases separated the two germline ends. Germline lookup yields CDR1 KGHDR and CDR2 SFDVKD. This CDR3 reads CATSDSTWGGTEAFF. As DNA, the CDR3 is TGTGCCACCAGTGATTCCACCTGGGGGGGGACTGAAGCTTTCTTT.

V is TRBV19 and J is TRBJ1-5; D unresolved. The germline V and J ends were trimmed by 2 bases and 7 bases, with 9 bases remaining between them. The germline V gene encodes CDR1 LNHDA and CDR2 SQIVND (reference sequence). The CDR3 runs 13 residues. The CDR3 coding sequence is TGTGCCAGTAGTATAACCAAGTGGCAGCCCCAGCATTTT. This gives the protein CASSITKWQPQHF.

The V and J genes are TRBV12-5 and TRBJ1-1; 7 bases match TRBD1. V shed 5 bases and J 6 bases; nucleotides not matched to a gene: 9. This CDR3 comprises 14 residues. Germline lookup yields CDR1 LGHNT and CDR2 FRNRAP. CDR3 in amino acids: CASGRGDSSAEAFF. The CDR3 coding sequence is TGTGCTAGTGGTCGGGGGGACAGCTCGGCTGAAGCTTTCTTT. Variable domain in full (rest from reference TRBV12-5 and TRBJ1-1): DARVTQTPRHKVTEMGQEVTMRCQPILGHNTVFWYRQTMMQGLELLAYFRNRAPLDDSGMPKDRFSAEMPDATLATLKIQPSEPRDSAVYFCASGRGDSSAEAFFGQGTRLTVV.

V is TRBV5-1 and J is TRBJ1-1; perhaps TRBD1 as D (6 bases). The V and J ends lost 0 bases and 1 base respectively, with 10 bases between them. Germline-derived CDR1 and CDR2 are SGHRS and YFSETQ. The length of the CDR3 is 15 residues. This chain's CDR3 is CASSLGQDANTEAFF. The CDR3 coding sequence is TGCGCCAGCAGCTTGGGACAGGATGCGAACACTGAAGCTTTCTTT.

V is TRBV6-5 and J is TRBJ1-3, with a possible D match to TRBD1 (5 bases). Germline assignment: CDR1 MNHEY and CDR2 SVGAGI. This CDR3 spans 14 amino acids. Trimming shortened V by 7 bases and J by 2 bases, and 12 bases separated the two germline ends. CDR3: CASTPGRTGNTIYF. The CDR3 DNA is TGTGCCAGCACCCCAGGGAGGACTGGAAACACCATATATTTT.